This T cell receptor beta chain was recovered during a study of PD-L1 blockade in urothelial cancer. Study-level information: The patients' atezolizumab therapy, 1,200 mg intravenously every 3 weeks, started in 2014. Bladder-origin urothelial cancer in males described about 85% of the 29 patients. Blood drawn 3 weeks (second dose) and 6 weeks after treatment start was analyzed.

The protocol was immunoSEQ multiplex PCR, while the TCRdb copy is restricted to in-frame clones and leaves out a portion. The sample yields tens of thousands of clones, around 87% seen once. It was locally advanced or metastatic urothelial carcinoma that patients had. The length of the CDR3 is 16 residues. V was pared by 0 bases and J by 1 base, with 4 bases of the junction left unmatched. Germline CDR1 and CDR2: MGHRA and YSYEKL. This clone was counted between two and nine times. The clonotype comes from a man aged 50-60 years with urothelial cancer. The sample here was PBMCs, taken around atezolizumab (anti-PD-L1) treatment. V usage is TRBV4-1 and J usage is TRBJ2-3; 7 positions agree with TRBD2. The CDR3 sequence is CASSQDFGGGTDTQYF. The CDR3 nucleotides are TGCGCCAGCAGCCAAGATTTTGGGGGGGGCACAGATACGCAGTATTTT.